Listed below are T cell receptor beta chains from one sample, sequenced in a study of T-cell memory formation after mild COVID-19. TCRdb ran MiXCR on the 5' RACE reads and lists one entry per CDR3 protein. The sample lists 90,000 to 130,000 distinct CDR3 sequences, about a sixth occurring once. Sequencing input: PBMCs or a T cell subset sorted from them (not recorded which). These receptors all come from a man aged 18 to 29 who had mild COVID-19 (a few samples of this study predate the infection). Cell type and time point are not known. Both conserved end residues are part of each CDR3. The order of the fields is V gene, J gene, D gene, clone size, CDR3 DNA, CDR3 protein. A D gene is named only where the DNA matches it firmly. Where a row states a size, it is once, few, many or the class of an expanded clone; other rows omit it.

>TRBV11-2|TRBJ2-5|TRBD2|few
TGTGCCAGCAGGTCACTAGCGGGCGGGGAGACCCAGTACTTC
CASRSLAGGETQYF
>TRBV7-9|TRBJ2-1|TRBD2|.
TGTGCCAGCAGCCCGCTACTAGCGGGGGACAATGAGCAGTTCTTC
CASSPLLAGDNEQFF
>TRBV29-1|TRBJ2-3|.|.
TGCAGCGCCCACTTAGCGCCATCGACAGATACGCAGTATTTT
CSAHLAPSTDTQYF
>TRBV21-1|TRBJ1-1|.|.
TGTGCCAGCAGCAAAATCCGAACTAACACTGAAGCTTTCTTT
CASSKIRTNTEAFF
>TRBV4-1|TRBJ2-3|.|.
TGCGCCAGCAGCCAATTACCCGGGGGACTCACAGATACGCAGTATTTT
CASSQLPGGLTDTQYF
>TRBV4-3|TRBJ2-7|TRBD1|.
TGCGCCAGCAGCCAAGAGGGGACAGGGGGCTACGAGCAGTACTTC
CASSQEGTGGYEQYF
>TRBV28|TRBJ2-5|.|.
TGTGCCAGCAGTGGGCGCGACCAAGAGACCCAGTACTTC
CASSGRDQETQYF
>TRBV7-9|TRBJ2-3|TRBD2|.
TGTGCCAGCAGATACACTAGCGGGGGACTCACAGATACGCAGTATTTT
CASRYTSGGLTDTQYF
>TRBV12-3/TRBV12-4|TRBJ2-5|.|few
TGTGCCAGCAGTTCCAGACCCAGGTGGGAGACCCAGTACTTC
CASSSRPRWETQYF
>TRBV7-2|TRBJ2-2|.|.
TGTGCCAGCAGCTTAAGCCGGGCCTCATCGAACACCGGGGAGCTGTTTTTT
CASSLSRASSNTGELFF
>TRBV20-1|TRBJ2-2|TRBD2|few
TGCAGTGCTAGTAGCGGGACTAGCATGAACACCGGGGAGCTGTTTTTT
CSASSGTSMNTGELFF
>TRBV3-1|TRBJ2-2|.|.
TGTGCCAGCAGCCAAGTTATCGGGGGGGAGCTGTTTTTT
CASSQVIGGELFF
>TRBV12-3/TRBV12-4|TRBJ2-2|.|.
TGTGCCAGCAGCAGGGCCGGGGAGCTGTTTTTT
CASSRAGELFF
>TRBV21-1|TRBJ2-3|.|few
TGTGCCAGCAGCCCAAAGGGACACCCGACGGCAGATACGCAGTATTTT
CASSPKGHPTADTQYF
>TRBV20-1|TRBJ2-3|.|.
TGCAGTGCTAGAGATGAGCCGCGGGGAGGAGATACGCAGTATTTT
CSARDEPRGGDTQYF
>TRBV20-1|TRBJ2-7|.|once
TGCAGTGCAAGTTTGAAGGGAGCCTACGAGCAGTACTTC
CSASLKGAYEQYF
>TRBV12-3/TRBV12-4|TRBJ2-7|.|.
TGTGCCAGCAGTTTTTCAGGGGTACCCTACGAGCAGTACTTC
CASSFSGVPYEQYF
>TRBV7-2|TRBJ1-1|.|.
TGTGCCAGCAGCTCGTATCTTGGGCCTGAAGCTTTCTTT
CASSSYLGPEAFF
>TRBV18|TRBJ2-3|.|many
TGTGCCAGCAGTCCGGGGACGGATACGCAGTATTTT
CASSPGTDTQYF
>TRBV20-1|TRBJ2-6|.|.
TGCAGTGTGACGGACGCCCGGGCCAACGTCCTGACTTTC
CSVTDARANVLTF
>TRBV7-8|TRBJ1-6|.|few
TGTGCCAGCAGCTTAGCAGGGTCACCCCTCCACTTT
CASSLAGSPLHF
>TRBV7-2|TRBJ2-5|.|.
TGTGCCAGCAGCTTAGGCTCCGGACAAAAAGAGACCCAGTACTTC
CASSLGSGQKETQYF
>TRBV6-5|TRBJ1-2|.|few
TGTGCCAGCAGTTTAGGTCGTTCGGATGGCTACACCTTC
CASSLGRSDGYTF
>TRBV12-3/TRBV12-4|TRBJ1-5|TRBD1|.
TGTGCCAGCAGTACAAGGACAGGGGGTCAGCCCCAGCATTTT
CASSTRTGGQPQHF
>TRBV20-1|TRBJ1-1|.|few
TGCAGTGCTACCCCTCTAGAAGCTTTCTTT
CSATPLEAFF
>TRBV10-2|TRBJ2-5|.|few
TGCGCCAGCACCGGGGTGGACGGAGGGACCCAGTACTTC
CASTGVDGGTQYF